The 8 T cell receptor beta chains listed next were all sequenced from one sample in a study of blood T cell repertoires in COVID-19. Generated by immunoSEQ multiplex PCR, the TCRdb table keeps only in-frame clones and is missing some. The sample lists 99,000 or so clones; roughly nine tenths were seen once. The sequenced material came from peripheral blood. The receptors come from a human donor in a cohort sampled during active COVID-19.

V gene TRBV28 combines with J gene TRBJ2-1, with 10 bases aligning to TRBD1. The CDR3 length is 14 residues. Germline trimming cut 7 bases from V and 5 bases from J; bases unmatched to any gene: 5. Germline V gene data show CDR1 as MDHEN and CDR2 as SYDVKM. The CDR3 bases are TGTGCCAGCAACGGACAGGGGGTCCACAATGAGCAGTTCTTC. As protein: CASNGQGVHNEQFF.

This clone turned up a few times. The rearrangement links TRBV9 to TRBJ2-7; D perhaps matches TRBD1 (6 bases). The CDR3 extends over 16 amino acids. V was shortened by 0 bases and J by 4 bases, with 17 bases between the two germline ends. CDR1 is SGDLS and CDR2 is YYNGEE in the germline V gene. CDR3 nucleotides: TGTGCCAGCAGCGTAGCCCCCTCAGGGGCGATATACGAGCAGTACTTC. Protein: CASSVAPSGAIYEQYF.

The genes are TRBV6-5 and TRBJ2-3, with 7 bases that match TRBD2. CDR3 length: 16 residues. Germline V CDR1 and CDR2: MNHEY, SVGAGI. J lost 3 bases, V lost 0 bases, and 6 bases had no gene match. CDR3 sequence reads: CASSYSAGWGTDTQYF. The CDR3 nucleotides read TGTGCCAGCAGTTACTCAGCGGGATGGGGGACAGATACGCAGTATTTT.

The chain carries TRBV28 and TRBJ1-3; tentatively, D is TRBD1 (5 bases). The CDR3 spans 15 residues. Germline V gene lookup returns CDR1 MDHEN and CDR2 SYDVKM. V was shortened by 1 base and J by 2 bases, with 9 bases between the two germline ends. The CDR3 spells CASSLYGRAGNTIYF. Here the CDR3 DNA reads TGTGCCAGCAGTTTATACGGCAGGGCTGGAAACACCATATATTTT.

The chain joins TRBV19 to TRBJ2-5; 9 positions agree with TRBD1. This CDR3 has 15 residues. The V gene's germline CDR1 is LNHDA and CDR2 SQIVND (reference sequence). Trimming at V came to 3 bases and at J to 3 bases, leaving 5 bases not matched to a gene. As DNA, the CDR3 is TGTGCCAGTAGTATCCCGGACAGGGGAGAAGAGACCCAGTACTTC. It yields the protein CASSIPDRGEETQYF.

The J gene is TRBJ1-4, the V gene TRBV19; 8 positions match TRBD1. The J segment lost 8 bases and the V segment lost 9 bases, leaving 2 bases of the junction unmatched. This CDR3 comprises 11 residues. Germline CDR1 is LNHDA and CDR2 is SQIVND (reference sequence). The DNA of the CDR3 is TGTGCCAGCGGACAGGGCGAAAAACTGTTTTTT. Its protein product is CASGQGEKLFF.

This clone was seen just once. The chain employs TRBV29-1 and TRBJ1-4, with D perhaps TRBD1 (6 bases). The CDR3 runs to 14 residues. Trimming took off 7 bases at V and 5 bases at J, with 17 bases between the two ends. CDR1 and CDR2 (germline): SQVTM, ANQGSEA. CDR3 protein: CSALTGGGNEKLFF. CDR3 in DNA: TGCAGCGCCTTGACAGGTGGGGGAAATGAAAAACTGTTTTTT.

The sample holds one count of this clone. V gene TRBV19 combines with J gene TRBJ1-1; no definite D call. The V gene lost 4 bases and the J gene lost 4 bases, with 19 bases spanning the gap. Germline V lookup: CDR1 LNHDA, CDR2 SQIVND (reference sequence). The CDR3 extends over 16 amino acids. CDR3 protein: CASSNGRLGWATEAFF. DNA of the CDR3: TGTGCCAGTAGTAACGGCAGGCTCGGATGGGCCACTGAAGCTTTCTTT.